One and the same sample provided the 19 T cell receptor beta chains below, sequenced in a study of blood T cells in healthy people across ages. A second about 7 to 12 cycle PCR used barcoded and J-beta primers. TCRdb redid the calling of the 5' RACE reads with MiXCR, one entry per CDR3 protein. The repertoire has roughly 1.9 million distinct CDR3 sequences, around 42% of them found once; the top ten carry 20% to 25%. Sequencing used blood. Source of these receptors: a human donor in good health.

The chain recombines TRBV5-1 with TRBJ1-2; unclear D gene. The V end was cut by 0 bases, the J end by 6 bases, with 12 bases between. Germline CDR1 and CDR2: SGHRS and YFSETQ. The CDR3 covers 14 residues. In nucleotides, the CDR3 is TGCGCCAGCAGCTTGGACGGCCAGAACAATGGCTACACCTTC. It is translated as CASSLDGQNNGYTF. Full variable domain (remainder filled in from reference TRBV5-1 and TRBJ1-2): KAGVTQTPRYLIKTRGQQVTLSCSPISGHRSVSWYQQTPGQGLQFLFEYFSETQRNKGNFPGRFSGRQFSNSRSEMNVSTLELGDSALYLCASSLDGQNNGYTFGSGTRLTVV.

The J gene is TRBJ2-3, the V gene TRBV7-9; 8 positions agree with TRBD2. After removal of 7 bases from V and 11 bases from J, the junction contained 20 bases not matched to a gene. The CDR3 has 16 residues. CDR1 is SEHNR, CDR2 FQNEAQ, per germline (reference sequence). CDR3 amino acids: CASIAREGSGEEKQYF. The DNA for the CDR3 is TGTGCCAGCATCGCGAGGGAGGGTAGCGGGGAAGAGAAGCAGTATTTT.

In its sample, this clonotype was seen a few times. V gene TRBV12-3 or TRBV12-4 combines with J gene TRBJ1-5; D is unclear. The V end was cut by 6 bases, the J end by 10 bases, with 13 bases between. The CDR3 runs 12 residues. The DNA of the CDR3 is TGTGCCAGCAGCTCTCGGGTCAGTCCCCAGCATTTT. This encodes CASSSRVSPQHF.

The chain joins TRBV20-1 to TRBJ2-3; 7 bases align to TRBD2. V dropped 0 bases and J dropped 6; count of bases not matched to a gene: 12. The V gene's germline CDR1 is DFQATT and CDR2 SNEGSKA (reference sequence). This CDR3 has 16 amino acids. Here the CDR3 reads CSARDSRGVHVDTQYF. The CDR3 DNA is TGCAGTGCTAGAGATAGTCGGGGGGTACACGTGGATACGCAGTATTTT.

Concerning this clonotype: At one of its ends the junction is not consistent with the germline gene, which may arise from a read error. The V gene is TRBV6-2 or TRBV6-3, the J gene TRBJ2-3; 12 nucleotides agree with TRBD2. Germline V lookup: CDR1 MNHEY, CDR2 SVGEGT. The CDR3 sequence is 19 residues long. In DNA form, the CDR3 reads TGTGCCAGCAGTTACGAATCTGGACTAGCGGGGACCATAGCAGATACGCTGTATTTT. Its translation is CASSYESGLAGTIADTLYF.

Comment on this clonotype: Relative to the germline gene, one junction end is altered; a read error may explain this. The chain recombines TRBV9 with TRBJ2-7, with D unclear. The CDR3 runs to 14 residues. The germline CDR1 and CDR2 sequences are SGDLS and YYNGEE. The CDR3 region has the DNA TGTGCCAGCAGTCCTACAGTTAGCTCCCACGAGCAGTACTTC. Its protein product is CASSPTVSSHEQYF.

V gene TRBV7-6 combines with J gene TRBJ1-1, with D unclear. CDR1 SGHVS and CDR2 FNYEAQ come from the germline V gene. Trimming removed 6 bases from V and 10 bases from J, with 18 bases in between. The CDR3 is 13 amino acids. This CDR3 reads CASSKTAGSGAFF. Written as DNA, the CDR3 is TGTGCCAGCAGTAAAACGGCGGGCTCGGGAGCTTTCTTT.

This chain links TRBV7-8 with TRBJ2-3; a possible D gene is TRBD1 (5 bases). Trimming shortened V by 4 bases and J by 0 bases, and 11 bases separated the two germline ends. The V gene's germline CDR1 is SGHVS and CDR2 FQNEAQ. CDR3 length: 15 amino acids. The CDR3 sequence: CASSSRWTSTDTQYF. The CDR3 region has the DNA TGTGCCAGCAGCTCCCGGTGGACAAGCACAGATACGCAGTATTTT.

The gene calls are TRBV21-1 and TRBJ1-4. TRBV21-1 is given as a pseudogene. The CDR3 extends over 15 amino acids. This chain's CDR3 is CASTALGDGDEKLFF. CDR3 coding DNA: TGTGCCAGCACCGCACTAGGGGACGGGGATGAAAAACTGTTTTTT.

The genes are TRBV5-1 and TRBJ2-3; no firm D call. The CDR3 runs to 15 residues. The V end lost 0 bases, the J end lost 5 bases, and 13 bases lay between the germline ends. Germline loops: CDR1 SGHRS, CDR2 YFSETQ. CDR3 in DNA: TGCGCCAGCAGCTTGGGAGGCGCGAAGGGAGATACGCAGTATTTT. Its protein product is CASSLGGAKGDTQYF. The full variable domain, completed using reference TRBV5-1 and TRBJ2-3, is KAGVTQTPRYLIKTRGQQVTLSCSPISGHRSVSWYQQTPGQGLQFLFEYFSETQRNKGNFPGRFSGRQFSNSRSEMNVSTLELGDSALYLCASSLGGAKGDTQYFGPGTRLTVL.

V usage is TRBV28 and J usage is TRBJ2-4; the match to TRBD1 covers 9 bases. The junction had 10 bases not matched to a gene; V was cut back by 3 bases and J by 4 bases. The CDR3 is made up of 17 amino acids. Looked up from germline, CDR1 is MDHEN and CDR2 is SYDVKM. CDR3 in amino acids: CASSLRTLGTGKNIQYF. CDR3 DNA sequence: TGTGCCAGCAGTTTGAGGACCCTCGGGACAGGGAAAAACATTCAGTACTTC.

The CDR3 protein is CASSQLLAGVNTDTQYF. The CDR3 nucleotides are TGTGCCAGCAGTCAACTACTAGCGGGGGTCAACACAGATACGCAGTATTTT. This chain uses TRBV12-3 or TRBV12-4 with TRBJ2-3; the match to TRBD2 covers 11 bases. Losses at the gene ends were 5 bases for V and 2 bases for J; bases not matched to a gene: 9. The CDR3 extends over 17 amino acids.

This chain links TRBV7-9 with TRBJ1-2; D remains unclear. Germline V gene sequence: CDR1 SEHNR, CDR2 FQNEAQ (reference sequence). The CDR3 has 15 residues. The ends were cut back, 1 base at V and 5 bases at J, with 14 bases in the middle. The CDR3 sequence: CASSLGAATSYGYTF. In DNA form, the CDR3 reads TGTGCCAGCAGCTTAGGGGCAGCTACCTCGTATGGCTACACCTTC.

The chain combines TRBV9 with TRBJ1-1, with unresolved D. V lost 2 bases, J lost 5 bases, and 13 bases lay in between. Germline lookup yields CDR1 SGDLS and CDR2 YYNGEE. The CDR3 length is 14 residues. CDR3 DNA: TGTGCCAGCAGCGTGACTTGGTCGAGGACTGAAGCTTTCTTT. Its translation is CASSVTWSRTEAFF.

The V and J genes are TRBV5-1 and TRBJ1-1, with 7 positions matching TRBD1. This CDR3 contains 14 residues. The V segment lost 5 bases and the J segment 0 bases; nucleotides outside the gene matches: 4. Germline V CDR1 and CDR2: SGHRS, YFSETQ. CDR3 protein: CASRGGQVNTEAFF. In DNA form, the CDR3 reads TGCGCCAGCAGGGGAGGACAGGTGAACACTGAAGCTTTCTTT.

This sequence joins TRBV18 and TRBJ2-5; 9 positions match TRBD1. Germline V gene data show CDR1 as KGHSH and CDR2 as LQKENI. J lost 2 bases, V lost 4 bases, and 5 bases had no gene match. The CDR3 is made up of 15 amino acids. CDR3 DNA sequence: TGTGCCAGCTCACGAGGGACAGGGCTTCAAGAGACCCAGTACTTC. Translated: CASSRGTGLQETQYF. Complete variable domain (other parts from reference TRBV18 and TRBJ2-5): NAGVMQNPRHLVRRRGQEARLRCSPMKGHSHVYWYRQLPEEGLKFMVYLQKENIIDESGMPKERFSAEFPKEGPSILRIQQVVRGDSAAYFCASSRGTGLQETQYFGPGTRLLVL.

This clonotype was picked up one time. An end of the junction differs from the germline gene, which may be a read error. This chain connects TRBV28 to TRBJ2-4, with no clear D. The DNA matches TRBJ2-7 better at its end, which makes the J call doubtful. Germline V gives CDR1 MDHEN, CDR2 SYDVKM. This CDR3 has 13 amino acids. CDR3 in DNA: TGTGTCAGCAGTCGGGCAGGTAACTACGAGCAGTACTTC. Amino acid sequence: CVSSRAGNYEQYF.

V usage is TRBV5-5 and J usage is TRBJ2-3; 8 bases line up with TRBD2. CDR1 is SGHKS and CDR2 is YYEKEE in the germline V gene (reference sequence). The V segment lost 4 bases and the J segment 2 bases; nucleotides outside the gene matches: 21. CDR3 length: 20 residues. CDR3 bases: TGTGCCAGCAGCACGCGCCCCCCCCTCACTGGGCGGGGGGTCACAGATACGCAGTATTTT. This codes for CASSTRPPLTGRGVTDTQYF.

The rearrangement links TRBV7-9 to TRBJ2-6, with no clear D. This CDR3 has 19 residues. Trimming removed 5 bases at V and 0 bases at J, with 20 bases between. CDR1 is SEHNR and CDR2 is FQNEAQ in the germline V gene (reference sequence). CDR3 nucleotides: TGTGCCAGCAGCCCGGCGACTGCGTTTGTTTACTCTGGGGCCAACGTCCTGACTTTC. Its protein product is CASSPATAFVYSGANVLTF.